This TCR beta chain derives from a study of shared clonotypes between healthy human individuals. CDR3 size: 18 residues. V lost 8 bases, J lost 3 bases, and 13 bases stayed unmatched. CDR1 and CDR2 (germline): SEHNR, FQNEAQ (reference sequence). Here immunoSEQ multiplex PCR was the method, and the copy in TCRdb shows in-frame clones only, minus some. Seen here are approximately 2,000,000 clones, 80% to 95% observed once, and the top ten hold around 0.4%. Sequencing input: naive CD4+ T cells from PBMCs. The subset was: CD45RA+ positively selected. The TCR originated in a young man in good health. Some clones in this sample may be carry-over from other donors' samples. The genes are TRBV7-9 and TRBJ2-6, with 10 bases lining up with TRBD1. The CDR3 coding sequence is TGTGCCAGCCAACAACGGGGACAGGGGTTTTTTGGGGCCAACGTCCTGACTTTC. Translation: CASQQRGQGFFGANVLTF.